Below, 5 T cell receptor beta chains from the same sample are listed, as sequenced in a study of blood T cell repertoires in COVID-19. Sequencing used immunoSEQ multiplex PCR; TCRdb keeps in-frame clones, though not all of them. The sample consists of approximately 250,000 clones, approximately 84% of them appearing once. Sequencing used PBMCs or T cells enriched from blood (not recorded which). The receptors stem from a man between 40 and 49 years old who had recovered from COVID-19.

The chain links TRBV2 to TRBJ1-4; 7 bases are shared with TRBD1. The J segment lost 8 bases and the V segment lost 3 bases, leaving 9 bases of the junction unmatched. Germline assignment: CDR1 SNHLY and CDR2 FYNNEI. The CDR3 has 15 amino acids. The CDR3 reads CASSDRQGGGEKLFF. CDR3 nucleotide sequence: TGTGCCAGCAGTGATCGACAGGGTGGGGGGGAAAAACTGTTTTTT.

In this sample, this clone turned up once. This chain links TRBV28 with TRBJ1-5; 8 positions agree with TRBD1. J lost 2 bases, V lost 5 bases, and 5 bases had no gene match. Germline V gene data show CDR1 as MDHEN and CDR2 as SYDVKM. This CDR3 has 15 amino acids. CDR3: CASSTGGRGNQPQHF. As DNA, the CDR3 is TGTGCCAGCAGTACAGGGGGTAGGGGCAATCAGCCCCAGCATTTT.

The CDR3 loop is CASVGHSSYNSPLHF. As DNA, the CDR3 is TGCGCCAGCGTGGGACACAGCTCCTATAATTCACCCCTCCACTTT. This chain uses TRBV10-1 with TRBJ1-6, with D possibly TRBD1 on 6 matching bases. This CDR3 is 15 amino acids long. V was shortened by 8 bases and J by 0 bases, with 11 bases between the two germline ends. The V gene's germline CDR1 is WNHNN and CDR2 SYGVQD (reference sequence).

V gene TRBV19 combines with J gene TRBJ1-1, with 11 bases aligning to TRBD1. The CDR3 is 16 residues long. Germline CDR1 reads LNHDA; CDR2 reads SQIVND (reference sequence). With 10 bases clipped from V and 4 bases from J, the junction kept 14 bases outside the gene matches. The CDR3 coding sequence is TGTGCCACGAACCGAGGACAGGGGGCTTTGGGCACTGAAGCTTTCTTT. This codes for CATNRGQGALGTEAFF. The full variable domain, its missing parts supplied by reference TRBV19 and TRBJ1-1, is DGGITQSPKYLFRKEGQNVTLSCEQNLNHDAMYWYRQDPGQGLRLIYYSQIVNDFQKGDIAEGYSVSREKKESFPLTVTSAQKNPTAFYLCATNRGQGALGTEAFFGQGTRLTVV.

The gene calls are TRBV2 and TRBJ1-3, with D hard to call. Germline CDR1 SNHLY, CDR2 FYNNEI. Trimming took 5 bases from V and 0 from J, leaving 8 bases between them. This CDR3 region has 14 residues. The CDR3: CASSRQVSGNTIYF. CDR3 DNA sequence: TGTGCCAGCAGTCGACAAGTCTCTGGAAACACCATATATTTT. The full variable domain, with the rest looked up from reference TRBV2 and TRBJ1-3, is EPEVTQTPSHQVTQMGQEVILRCVPISNHLYFYWYRQILGQKVEFLVSFYNNEISEKSEIFDDQFSVERPDGSNFTLKIRSTKLEDSAMYFCASSRQVSGNTIYFGEGSWLTVV.